This T cell receptor (beta chain) derives from a study of shared clonotypes between healthy human individuals. In the study overall: Sampling drew on donors who were a couple of women and a few men aged 18 to 49. Study results and limitations: Several donors held 4.5% to 5% of naive CD4 clonotypes in common. Some clonotypes were shared by all four sorted-subset donors, while others were not shared. The non-shared ones had lower generation probabilities than the shared ones.

Germline V gives CDR1 MNHEY, CDR2 SMNVEV (reference sequence). The CDR3 contains 15 residues. Trimming took off 1 base at V and 1 base at J, with 11 bases between the two ends. Assay execution took place at the deep level. The assay was immunoSEQ multiplex PCR, and TCRdb's table has in-frame clones only and misses some. This sample has about 1.1 million clones, with roughly 77% found just once. Regarding this clone: The antigen remains unidentified.

The J gene is TRBJ2-7, the V gene TRBV27; D not certain. The sequenced sample was memory CD4+ T cells from PBMCs. Described subset: CD45RA-negative fraction. The source of this sequence is a man aged 18-30 years in good health. Some clones in this sample may be carry-over from other donors' samples. The CDR3 region is CASSLYGGRSYEQYF. The CDR3 DNA follows: TGTGCCAGCAGTTTATACGGCGGACGATCCTACGAGCAGTACTTC.